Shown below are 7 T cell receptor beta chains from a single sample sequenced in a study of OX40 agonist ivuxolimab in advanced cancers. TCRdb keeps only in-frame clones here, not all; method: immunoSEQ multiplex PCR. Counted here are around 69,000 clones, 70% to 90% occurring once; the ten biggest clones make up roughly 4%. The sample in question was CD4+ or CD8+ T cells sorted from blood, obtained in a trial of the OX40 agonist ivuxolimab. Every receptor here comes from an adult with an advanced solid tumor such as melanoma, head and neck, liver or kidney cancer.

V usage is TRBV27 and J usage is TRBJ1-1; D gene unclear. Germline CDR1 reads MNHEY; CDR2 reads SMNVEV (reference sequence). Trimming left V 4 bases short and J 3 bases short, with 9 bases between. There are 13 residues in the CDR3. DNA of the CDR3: TGTGCCAGCAGTTACGAGGCCGACACTGAAGCTTTCTTT. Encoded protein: CASSYEADTEAFF.

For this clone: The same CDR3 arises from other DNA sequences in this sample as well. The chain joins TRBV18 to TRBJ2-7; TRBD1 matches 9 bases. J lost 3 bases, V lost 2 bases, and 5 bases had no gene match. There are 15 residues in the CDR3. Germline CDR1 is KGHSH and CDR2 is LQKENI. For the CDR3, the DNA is TGTGCCAGCTCACCATCGGGACAGGGCTACTACGAGCAGTACTTC. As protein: CASSPSGQGYYEQYF.

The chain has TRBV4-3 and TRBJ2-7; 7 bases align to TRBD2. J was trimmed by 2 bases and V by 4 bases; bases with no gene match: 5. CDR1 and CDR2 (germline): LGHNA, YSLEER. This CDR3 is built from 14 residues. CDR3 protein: CASSLSAGAYEQYF. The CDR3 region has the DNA TGCGCCAGCAGCCTTTCTGCGGGAGCCTACGAGCAGTACTTC.

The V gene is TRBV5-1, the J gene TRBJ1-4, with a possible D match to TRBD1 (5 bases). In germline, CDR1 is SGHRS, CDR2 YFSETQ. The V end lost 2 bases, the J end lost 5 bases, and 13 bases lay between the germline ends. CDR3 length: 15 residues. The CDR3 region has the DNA TGCGCCAGCAGCTTAGGGGCGATACAGAATGAAAAACTGTTTTTT. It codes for CASSLGAIQNEKLFF. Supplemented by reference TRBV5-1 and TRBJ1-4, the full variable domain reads KAGVTQTPRYLIKTRGQQVTLSCSPISGHRSVSWYQQTPGQGLQFLFEYFSETQRNKGNFPGRFSGRQFSNSRSEMNVSTLELGDSALYLCASSLGAIQNEKLFFGSGTQLSVL.

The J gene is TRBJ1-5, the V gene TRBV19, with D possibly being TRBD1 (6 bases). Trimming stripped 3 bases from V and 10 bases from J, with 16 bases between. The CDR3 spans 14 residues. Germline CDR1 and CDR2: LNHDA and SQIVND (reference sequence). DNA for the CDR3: TGTGCCAGTAGTATGCGGACAGCCGCCCAACCCCAGCATTTT. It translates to CASSMRTAAQPQHF.

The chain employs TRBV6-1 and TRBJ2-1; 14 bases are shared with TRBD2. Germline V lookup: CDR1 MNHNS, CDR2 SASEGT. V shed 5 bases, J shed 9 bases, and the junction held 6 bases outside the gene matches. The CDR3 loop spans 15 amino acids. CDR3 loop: CASSPTSGRASEQFF. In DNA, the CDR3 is TGTGCCAGCAGTCCGACTAGCGGGAGGGCCAGTGAGCAGTTCTTC.

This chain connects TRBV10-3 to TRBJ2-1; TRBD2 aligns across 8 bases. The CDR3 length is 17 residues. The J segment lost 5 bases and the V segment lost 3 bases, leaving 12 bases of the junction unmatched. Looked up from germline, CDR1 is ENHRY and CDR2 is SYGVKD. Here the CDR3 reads CAISDPAGTRGNNEQFF. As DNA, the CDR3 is TGTGCCATCAGTGACCCGGCTGGGACTAGAGGCAACAATGAGCAGTTCTTC.